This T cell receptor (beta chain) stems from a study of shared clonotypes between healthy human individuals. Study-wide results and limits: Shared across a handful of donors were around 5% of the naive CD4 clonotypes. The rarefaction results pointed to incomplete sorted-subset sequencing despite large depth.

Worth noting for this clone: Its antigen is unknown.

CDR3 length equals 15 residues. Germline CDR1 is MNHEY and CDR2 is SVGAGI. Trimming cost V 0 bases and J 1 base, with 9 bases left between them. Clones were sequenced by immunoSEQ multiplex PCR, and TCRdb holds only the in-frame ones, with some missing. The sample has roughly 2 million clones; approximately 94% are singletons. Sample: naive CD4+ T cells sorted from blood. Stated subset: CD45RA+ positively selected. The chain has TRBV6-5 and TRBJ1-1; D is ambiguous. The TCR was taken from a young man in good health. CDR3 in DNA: TGTGCCAGCAGTTACTCGGGGATGAGGAACACTGAAGCTTTCTTT. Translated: CASSYSGMRNTEAFF.